The source of this T cell receptor beta chain is a study of blood T cell repertoires in COVID-19. As for the study in general: Samples representing acute and convalescent COVID-19 were sourced from the United States, Italy and Spain. In each case, the material was cDNA or gDNA derived from T cells, B-cell-depleted T cells, or PBMCs.

Only one count was recorded for this clone. Per the study methods: Amplification of reference gene primers provided the estimated nucleated cell counts. Repertoires were generated with immunoSEQ multiplex PCR, while TCRdb's copy carries only in-frame clones and drops some. V and J calls and clone size are as listed in that table; D and trimming were resolved from the DNA. The table includes approximately 70,000 clones, 85% to 90% detected once. The germline CDR1 and CDR2 sequences are MRHNA and SNTAGT. The trim removed 8 bases at V and 2 bases at J, leaving 3 bases unmatched. CDR3 length equals 14 residues.

This clonotype was obtained from a man aged 65-85 years with active or convalescent COVID-19. The specimen was peripheral blood. The chain carries TRBV6-4 and TRBJ2-2, with 9 bases identical to TRBD1. The CDR3 here is CASRGQGNTGELFF. The CDR3, as DNA: TGTGCCAGCCGGGGACAGGGAAACACCGGGGAGCTGTTTTTT.